These T cell receptor beta chains were read from a single sample in a study of cytomegalovirus exposure and HLA in healthy donors. Sequenced by immunoSEQ multiplex PCR; TCRdb stores in-frame clones only, minus some. The table includes hundreds of thousands of clones, 75% to 90% detected once. Sequenced sample: PBMCs. The receptors stem from a woman under 40 in good health and CMV-seropositive. The CDR3 runs from the conserved cysteine through the conserved F or W. D genes are given only for firm matches. Expanded clones get a size class; other rows say once, few or many, or leave the size out.

clone_size j_call v_call d_call cdr3_length cdr3_nt cdr3_aa
- TRBJ1-4 TRBV2 - 13 TGTGCCAGCAGTACAGAAGAAAATGAAAAACTGTTTTTT CASSTEENEKLFF
- TRBJ1-2 TRBV30 TRBD1 15 TGTGCCTGGACTACAGGGGGCGGATACGGCTATGGCTACACCTTC CAWTTGGGYGYGYTF
- TRBJ2-7 TRBV4-2 - 15 TGTGCCAGCAGCCAAGAACAGGGAGCCGCCTACGAGCAGTACTTC CASSQEQGAAYEQYF
- TRBJ1-5 TRBV2 TRBD1 16 TGTGCCAGCAGTGACCCGGGACAGAAGTTAAATCAGCCCCAGCATTTT CASSDPGQKLNQPQHF
- TRBJ2-5 TRBV29-1 TRBD2 18 TGCAGCGTAACCAAACGGACTAGCGGGAGGGCTCCCCAAGAGACCCAGTACTTC CSVTKRTSGRAPQETQYF
once TRBJ2-1 TRBV11-2 TRBD1 15 TGTGCCAGCAGCCCACAGGGGTTGAGCTACAATGAGCAGTTCTTC CASSPQGLSYNEQFF
- TRBJ2-7 TRBV9 - 17 TGTGCCAGCGCCCGAGAGGTAGGGTTGGGAGTCTACAACGAGCAGTACTTC CASAREVGLGVYNEQYF
- TRBJ2-6 TRBV19 TRBD1 17 TGTGCCAGTGGAGAGACAGGGGTCAGATCTGGGGCCAACGTCCTGACTTTC CASGETGVRSGANVLTF
- TRBJ2-1 TRBV6-5 - 15 TGTGCCAGCAGTTCAGGGGTAAGCTCCTACAATGAGCAGTTCTTC CASSSGVSSYNEQFF
- TRBJ2-3 TRBV6-1 - 14 TGTGCCAGCAGTCTGGGACAAGGGTCTATGGCGCAGTATTTT CASSLGQGSMAQYF
- TRBJ1-1 TRBV7-2 - 15 TGTGCCAGCAGCTTAGCGGGTACGGGGTACACTGAAGCTTTCTTT CASSLAGTGYTEAFF
- TRBJ2-3 TRBV19 - 16 TGTGCCAGTAGTCCCGGGACATCTACTAGCACAGATACGCAGTATTTT CASSPGTSTSTDTQYF
- TRBJ2-2 TRBV2 - 15 TGTGCCAGCAGTGAAGTACTAACCGGGAACGGGGAGCTGTTTTTT CASSEVLTGNGELFF
- TRBJ2-7 TRBV18 - 15 TGTGCCAGCTCACCATTCGGGGTAGACTCCTACGAGCAGTACTTC CASSPFGVDSYEQYF
- TRBJ1-1 TRBV9 TRBD1 15 TGTGCCAGCAGCGCTGAGGGACAGATGAACACTGAAGCTTTCTTT CASSAEGQMNTEAFF
- TRBJ2-2 TRBV18 - 16 TGTGCCAGCTCGTTTCCTCAGATCGGGATCACCGGGGAGCTGTTTTTT CASSFPQIGITGELFF
few TRBJ1-4 TRBV27 - 13 TGTGCCAGCAGTTTACTTTCTAATGAAAAACTGTTTTTT CASSLLSNEKLFF
once TRBJ2-1 TRBV29-1 TRBD2 15 TGCAGCGTTGGATTGGGACTAGCGAACTACAATGAGCAGTTCTTC CSVGLGLANYNEQFF
- TRBJ2-7 TRBV7-9 - 15 TGTGCCAGCAGCTTAGGTCCGGGGGTAGGAACAGAGCAGTACTTC CASSLGPGVGTEQYF
few TRBJ2-3 TRBV19 TRBD1 19 TGTGCCAGTAGTATAGGGGGCCCCCTGGACAGGGGGCGAAGAGATACGCAGTATTTT CASSIGGPLDRGRRDTQYF
- TRBJ2-7 TRBV11-2 - 14 TGTGCCAGTTCCCTTCCAGGGGACTCCTACGAGCAGTACTTC CASSLPGDSYEQYF
- TRBJ1-2 TRBV30 - 15 TGTGCCTGGAGTCATTTCCAGGGTGGCAACTATGGCTACACCTTC CAWSHFQGGNYGYTF
few TRBJ2-7 TRBV25-1 - 14 TGTGCCAGCAGTCTTGGACACTCCTCCTACGAGCAGTACTTC CASSLGHSSYEQYF
- TRBJ2-1 TRBV19 TRBD2 16 TGTGCCAGTAGTATAGTACCGGGACTAGCGTTCAATGAGCAGTTCTTC CASSIVPGLAFNEQFF
- TRBJ1-1 TRBV14 TRBD1 17 TGTGCCAGCAGCCAACCGGGACAGGGTTATAGGAACACTGAAGCTTTCTTT CASSQPGQGYRNTEAFF
- TRBJ1-1 TRBV5-1 TRBD1 15 TGCGCCAGCAGCTTAGACGGGCAGGGGGACACTGAAGCTTTCTTT CASSLDGQGDTEAFF
- TRBJ1-3 TRBV27 - 16 TGTGCCAGCAGTTTATCACCCCCACGGTCTGGAAACACCATATATTTT CASSLSPPRSGNTIYF
- TRBJ1-5 TRBV6-1 TRBD1 13 TGTGCCAGCAGTGAACAGGGGGATGGGCCCCAGCATTTT CASSEQGDGPQHF
- TRBJ2-1 TRBV9 - 14 TGTGCCAGCAGCGTGTCGGGCGGGATCAATGAGCAGTTCTTC CASSVSGGINEQFF
- TRBJ1-2 TRBV11-3 - 12 TGTGCCAGCAGCTTAGCAGGGGACGGCTACACCTTC CASSLAGDGYTF
- TRBJ2-1 TRBV30 - 12 TGTGCCTGGGGGGCGGACTACAATGAGCAGTTCTTC CAWGADYNEQFF
- TRBJ2-1 TRBV10-2 - 16 TGCGCCAGCAGTGATTTTGTGAGGGAGTGGGTCGATGAGCAGTTCTTC CASSDFVREWVDEQFF
- TRBJ2-2 TRBV7-2 TRBD1 16 TGTGCCAGCAGAGACCGGGACAGGGGTGACACCGGGGAGCTGTTTTTT CASRDRDRGDTGELFF
- TRBJ2-1 TRBV5-1 TRBD2 12 TGCGCCAGCAGCTCCGGGGGGGATGAGCAGTTCTTC CASSSGGDEQFF
once TRBJ1-1 TRBV10-3 - 14 TGTGCCATCAGTGAGTCAGGGGGGGTCACTGAAGCTTTCTTT CAISESGGVTEAFF
- TRBJ2-2 TRBV6-1 TRBD1 16 TGTGCCAGCAGTGAAGAAACAGGGGCGAACACCGGGGAGCTGTTTTTT CASSEETGANTGELFF
- TRBJ2-7 TRBV10-3 - 16 TGTGCCATCAGTGAGTCGATGGCTGTAGGGGGCTACGAGCAGTACTTC CAISESMAVGGYEQYF
- TRBJ2-7 TRBV7-9 - 15 TGTGCCAGCAGCTCGCCACAGGGTCCCCCCTACGAGCAGTACTTC CASSSPQGPPYEQYF
- TRBJ2-1 TRBV9 TRBD2 16 TGTGCCAGCAGCGTAGAATTACTAGCGGGAAGTAATGAGCAGTTCTTC CASSVELLAGSNEQFF
- TRBJ2-3 TRBV5-6 TRBD2 17 TGTGCCAGCAGGTCCGGGACTAGCGGGTTCAGCACAGATACGCAGTATTTT CASRSGTSGFSTDTQYF
- TRBJ2-4 TRBV27 TRBD2 15 TGTGCCAGCAGTTTAGGGAGGGAAACCTTAAACATTCAGTACTTC CASSLGRETLNIQYF
- TRBJ2-5 TRBV4-1 - 15 TGCGCCAGCAGCCACCGCCCGACAGGATTGGAGACCCAGTACTTC CASSHRPTGLETQYF
- TRBJ2-1 TRBV6-6 TRBD2 15 TGTGCCTCCTCACCCCCTAGCGGGGTCTACAATGAGCAGTTCTTC CASSPPSGVYNEQFF
- TRBJ1-1 TRBV6-4 - 14 TGTGCCAGCAAACTTCAGTCGGGGATCACTGAAGCTTTCTTT CASKLQSGITEAFF
- TRBJ2-7 TRBV7-8 TRBD2 16 TGTGCCAGCAGCTTACCCCGACTAGCGGGAGCGGACGAGCAGTACTTC CASSLPRLAGADEQYF
once TRBJ2-6 TRBV6-6 - 13 TGTGCCAGCCGGGGGTCTGGGGCCAACGTCCTGACTTTC CASRGSGANVLTF
few TRBJ2-6 TRBV27 - 17 TGTGCCAGCAGTCTCAGCGGGCTCCTCTCTGGGGCCAACGTCCTGACTTTC CASSLSGLLSGANVLTF